Listed below are T cell receptor beta chains from one sample, sequenced in a study of STAT5B mutations in CD4+ large granular lymphocyte leukemia. The data were produced by immunoSEQ multiplex PCR, yet TCRdb's version contains in-frame clones alone and is incomplete. The table shows about 30,000 clones, with roughly 80% occurring only once. Material: CD4+ T cells from blood buffy coats. The receptors derive from a human donor in good health. The CDR3 runs from the conserved cysteine through the conserved F or W. A D gene is named only where the DNA matches it firmly. Rows may omit the clone size; those that give it use once, few, many or a size class.

size: -; D: TRBD1; J: TRBJ2-3; V: TRBV5-1; DNA: TGCGCCAGCAGCTTGGGGGACAGGGGGTACACAGATACGCAGTATTTT; CDR3: CASSLGDRGYTDTQYF
size: -; D: TRBD1; J: TRBJ1-1; V: TRBV5-6; DNA: TGTGCCAGCAGCTTGTTACAGGGGGCCACGTTTCAGACGACTGAAGCTTTCTTT; CDR3: CASSLLQGATFQTTEAFF
size: -; D: -; J: TRBJ1-1; V: TRBV25-1; DNA: TGTGCCAGCAGTGATATTGGGACTGAAGCTTTCTTT; CDR3: CASSDIGTEAFF
size: -; D: -; J: TRBJ1-2; V: TRBV6-6; DNA: TGTGCCAGCATCCAACCAGGGGATAGCTATGGCTACACCTTC; CDR3: CASIQPGDSYGYTF
size: -; D: -; J: TRBJ2-1; V: TRBV9; DNA: TGTGCCAGCAGCGTAGGGGGGGCCCTTAGTGAGCAGTTCTTC; CDR3: CASSVGGALSEQFF
size: -; D: TRBD1; J: TRBJ1-2; V: TRBV5-1; DNA: TGCGCCAGCAGCCCGGAGGGACAGAACTATGGCTACACCTTC; CDR3: CASSPEGQNYGYTF
size: -; D: TRBD1; J: TRBJ2-5; V: TRBV5-1; DNA: TGCGCCAGCAGCTTGGGGGGAAGGGGACAGAGAGAACAAGAGACCCAGTACTTC; CDR3: CASSLGGRGQREQETQYF
size: -; D: -; J: TRBJ1-1; V: TRBV5-4; DNA: TGTGCCAGCAGCCCCCGGGCCCCTCTGAACACTGAAGCTTTCTTT; CDR3: CASSPRAPLNTEAFF
size: -; D: -; J: TRBJ2-3; V: TRBV9; DNA: TGTGCCAGCAGCGCGGACGGGTGGGATATAGATACGCAGTATTTT; CDR3: CASSADGWDIDTQYF
size: -; D: -; J: TRBJ1-6; V: TRBV5-4; DNA: TGTGCCAGCAGCTTGGGGACTTCTAATTCACCCCTCCACTTT; CDR3: CASSLGTSNSPLHF
size: -; D: -; J: TRBJ2-2; V: TRBV11-3; DNA: TGTGCCAGCAGGAGGGGCGACGGGGAGCTGTTTTTT; CDR3: CASRRGDGELFF
size: few; D: -; J: TRBJ1-2; V: TRBV28; DNA: TGTGCCAGCAGTTTAATGGGCTTCCTGTGGAGGGGCTACACCTTC; CDR3: CASSLMGFLWRGYTF
size: -; D: -; J: TRBJ1-3; V: TRBV4-2; DNA: TGTGCCAGCAGCCCTCCTGGGCCTGGAAACACCATATATTTT; CDR3: CASSPPGPGNTIYF
size: -; D: TRBD1; J: TRBJ1-2; V: TRBV5-1; DNA: TGCGCCAGCAGCCCGGACAGGGGGCTGTATGGCTACACCTTC; CDR3: CASSPDRGLYGYTF
size: -; D: -; J: TRBJ2-7; V: TRBV30; DNA: TGTGCCTGGAGTGTTACTGGGGAGGTCTACGAGCAGTACTTC; CDR3: CAWSVTGEVYEQYF
size: -; D: -; J: TRBJ1-1; V: TRBV6-5; DNA: TGTGCCAGCAGTCGATACCAGGGGATTAGCACTGAAGCTTTCTTT; CDR3: CASSRYQGISTEAFF
size: few; D: -; J: TRBJ1-2; V: TRBV6-1; DNA: TGTGCCAGCAGAGCTGCGGGGTTTGATGGCTACACCTTC; CDR3: CASRAAGFDGYTF
size: medium-sized; D: TRBD1; J: TRBJ1-3; V: TRBV2; DNA: TGTGCCAGCAGCGAGGGGGACAGGGCTGGAAACACCATATATTTT; CDR3: CASSEGDRAGNTIYF
size: once; D: -; J: TRBJ2-1; V: TRBV11-3; DNA: TGTGCCAGCAGCTTAGATAGTCGCGGCTTCAGCTCCTACAATGAGCAGTTCTTC; CDR3: CASSLDSRGFSSYNEQFF
size: -; D: TRBD2; J: TRBJ2-1; V: TRBV7-9; DNA: TGTGCCAGCAGCCTTAGCGGGAGGGGAGGGAATGAGCAGTTCTTC; CDR3: CASSLSGRGGNEQFF
size: -; D: TRBD1; J: TRBJ2-6; V: TRBV5-1; DNA: TGCGCCAGCAGCTTTTGGACAGGGGGCGTCTCTGGGGCCAACGTCCTGACTTTC; CDR3: CASSFWTGGVSGANVLTF
size: few; D: -; J: TRBJ1-1; V: TRBV6-1; DNA: TGTGCCAGCAGTGTCAACAGGAACACTGAAGCTTTCTTT; CDR3: CASSVNRNTEAFF
size: -; D: -; J: TRBJ2-7; V: TRBV9; DNA: TGTGCCAGCAGCGTTGGGGGATCGAGCTCCTACGAGCAGTACTTC; CDR3: CASSVGGSSSYEQYF
size: -; D: -; J: TRBJ2-5; V: TRBV28; DNA: TGTGCCAGCAGCCAACAAGGGGGGCAAAAGACCCAGTACTTC; CDR3: CASSQQGGQKTQYF
size: -; D: -; J: TRBJ2-5; V: TRBV28; DNA: TGTGCCAGCAGTTTAGTGACTGTAGGACAAGAGACCCAGTACTTC; CDR3: CASSLVTVGQETQYF
size: -; D: -; J: TRBJ2-3; V: TRBV2; DNA: TGTGCCAGCAGTGTGGAGGGAGGAAGCACAGATACGCAGTATTTT; CDR3: CASSVEGGSTDTQYF
size: -; D: -; J: TRBJ2-5; V: TRBV11-1; DNA: TGTGCCAGCAGCCCCCTTGACCGGTCAGTGCGGACCCAGTACTTC; CDR3: CASSPLDRSVRTQYF
size: -; D: TRBD2; J: TRBJ2-2; V: TRBV2; DNA: TGTGCCAGCAAGGGGGCTAGCGGGGCGCTGCGGGAGCTGTTTTTT; CDR3: CASKGASGALRELFF
size: -; D: TRBD1; J: TRBJ1-3; V: TRBV14; DNA: TGTGCCAGCAGCCACCCAAGCCGACAGGGCTCTGGAAACACCATATATTTT; CDR3: CASSHPSRQGSGNTIYF
size: -; D: -; J: TRBJ2-3; V: TRBV19; DNA: TGTGCCACTAGAACCTCTAGCACAGATACGCAGTATTTT; CDR3: CATRTSSTDTQYF
size: -; D: -; J: TRBJ1-5; V: TRBV6-1; DNA: TGTGCCAGCAGTGAAAAGGTTCCAGGCCTCTACATAAATCAGCCCCAGCATTTT; CDR3: CASSEKVPGLYINQPQHF
size: -; D: -; J: TRBJ2-3; V: TRBV10-3; DNA: TGTGCCATCAGGGGTAATAGCAAAAGGCCAGATACGCAGTATTTT; CDR3: CAIRGNSKRPDTQYF
size: -; D: TRBD2; J: TRBJ2-7; V: TRBV7-2; DNA: TGTGCCAGCAGTCGTATTAGCGGGAGTCCCTACGAGCAGTACTTC; CDR3: CASSRISGSPYEQYF